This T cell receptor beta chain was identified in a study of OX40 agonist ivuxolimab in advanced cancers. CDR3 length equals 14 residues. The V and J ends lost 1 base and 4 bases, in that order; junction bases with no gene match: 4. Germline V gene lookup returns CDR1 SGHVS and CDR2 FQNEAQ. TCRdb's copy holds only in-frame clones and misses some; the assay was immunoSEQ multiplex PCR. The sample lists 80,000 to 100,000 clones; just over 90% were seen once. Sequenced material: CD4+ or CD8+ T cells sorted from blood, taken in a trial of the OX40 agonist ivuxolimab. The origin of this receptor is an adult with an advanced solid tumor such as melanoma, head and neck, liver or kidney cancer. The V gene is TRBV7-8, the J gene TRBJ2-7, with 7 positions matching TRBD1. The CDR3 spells CASSLGRGPYEQYF. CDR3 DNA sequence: TGTGCCAGCAGCTTAGGAAGGGGGCCGTACGAGCAGTACTTC.